This TCR beta chain originates from a study of shared clonotypes between healthy human individuals. The V gene's germline CDR1 is GTSNPN and CDR2 SVGIG (reference sequence). This CDR3 comprises 15 residues. Trimming pared 0 bases from V and 4 bases from J, leaving 13 bases between. In the original processing: ImmunoSEQ yielded junction-only sequences lacking quality scores, so filtering differed. The repertoire was sequenced with immunoSEQ multiplex PCR; TCRdb's copy has only in-frame clones and lacks some. Clone size and the V and J calls come from that table; the DNA yielded D and trimming. The top ten clones hold roughly 0.45% of a sample with around 1.6 million clones, around 98% of them seen once. General study results and limits: Non-shared clonotypes were found to have lower generation probabilities than the clonotypes that were shared by all four of the sorted-subset donors.

To note about this clone: Its antigen is currently unknown.

The sequencing sample was made of naive CD4+ T cells sorted from blood. Stated subset: CD45RA+ positively selected. The source of this sequence is a man aged 25-45 years in good health. The chain has TRBV30 and TRBJ1-3; D is perhaps TRBD1 (6 bases). CDR3: CAWSVRGGIGNTIYF. CDR3 coding DNA: TGTGCCTGGAGTGTACGCGGGGGCATCGGAAACACCATATATTTT.